Listed below are T cell receptor beta chains from one sample, sequenced in a study of T cell responses to AZD1222 COVID-19 vaccine. Clones were sequenced by immunoSEQ multiplex PCR, and TCRdb holds only the in-frame ones, with some missing. The data contain roughly 67,000 clones, around 80% of them singletons. The material sequenced was peripheral blood, taken on day 0 of AZD1222 vaccination. These receptor sequences come from an adult in good health. Each CDR3 is given with its conserved first and last residue. Each record gives: V gene, clone size, D gene, J gene, CDR3 DNA, CDR3 protein. The D gene is left open where the match is weak. Size tells how often a clone was seen (once, few, many) or the class of an expanded clone, and some rows leave it out.

TRBV6-5	NA	NA	TRBJ2-1	TGTGCCAGCAGTTACGCCCAACCAGGTGAGCAGTTCTTC	CASSYAQPGEQFF
TRBV30	NA	NA	TRBJ2-5	TGTGCCTGGAGTGTAGAGGCAGGCGGCGTGAAAGAGACCCAGTACTTC	CAWSVEAGGVKETQYF
TRBV6-5	NA	NA	TRBJ2-5	TGTGCCACAAGGTTAGGAGAGACCCAGTACTTC	CATRLGETQYF
TRBV5-4	NA	NA	TRBJ2-7	TGTGCCAGCAGCTTGTATGGGGACTCCTACGAGCAGTACTTC	CASSLYGDSYEQYF
TRBV7-8	NA	NA	TRBJ2-7	TGTGCCAGCAGCTTAGAACTAGAGTCCTACGAGCAGTACTTC	CASSLELESYEQYF
TRBV10-3	few	TRBD1	TRBJ1-2	TGTGCCATCAGGAGACAGGGGGCCGCAAATTCCTATGGCTACACCTTC	CAIRRQGAANSYGYTF
TRBV6-5	NA	NA	TRBJ2-3	TGTGCCAGCAGGGGGGGTCGAACAGATACGCAGTATTTT	CASRGGRTDTQYF
TRBV6-5	NA	TRBD1	TRBJ1-2	TGTGCCAGCAGTTACATTCCCGGACAGGGTGACTATGGCTACACCTTC	CASSYIPGQGDYGYTF
TRBV2	NA	NA	TRBJ2-7	TGTGCCAGCGCGGGGGAGACAGGGGCCTCCTCCTACGAGCAGTACTTC	CASAGETGASSYEQYF
TRBV19	NA	TRBD2	TRBJ2-3	TGTGCCAGTAGTAACCCCCCCATAGCGGGGAAGGCTATAAATACGCAGTATTTT	CASSNPPIAGKAINTQYF
TRBV6-5	NA	NA	TRBJ2-7	TGTGCCAGCCACCCTGGAGGCTCCTACGAGCAGTACTTC	CASHPGGSYEQYF
TRBV18	NA	NA	TRBJ2-2	TGTGCCAGCTCACCACCGGCGAAGGGGCTCCCCGGGGAGCTGTTTTTT	CASSPPAKGLPGELFF
TRBV9	NA	TRBD1	TRBJ1-1	TGTGCCAGCAGCCCCAGGGACAGGGTCACTGAAGCTTTCTTT	CASSPRDRVTEAFF
TRBV6-5	NA	NA	TRBJ1-6	TGTGCCAGCAGTTATGCGGAATCCTCCTATAATTCACCCCTCCACTTT	CASSYAESSYNSPLHF
TRBV24-1	NA	NA	TRBJ2-2	TGTGCCACCAGTGATACGGCACAGAACACCGGGGAGCTGTTTTTT	CATSDTAQNTGELFF
TRBV6-5	NA	TRBD1	TRBJ1-1	TGTGCCAGCACCAAGGGACAGGGAAAGGGCACTGAAGCTTTCTTT	CASTKGQGKGTEAFF
TRBV12-3/TRBV12-4	NA	TRBD1	TRBJ1-2	TGTGCCAGCAGAGGACAGGGGGAACATGGCTACACCTTC	CASRGQGEHGYTF
TRBV7-9	NA	TRBD1	TRBJ1-2	TGTGCCAGCAGCCGACAGGGTAACTATGGCTACACCTTC	CASSRQGNYGYTF
TRBV12-3/TRBV12-4	NA	NA	TRBJ2-5	TGTGCCAGCAGTTTAGCGTTACAAGAGACCCAGTACTTC	CASSLALQETQYF
TRBV18	NA	TRBD1	TRBJ1-1	TGTGCCAGCTCGCCCGGACAGGGGAACACTGAAGCTTTCTTT	CASSPGQGNTEAFF
TRBV18	NA	NA	TRBJ2-1	TGTGCCAGCTCACCACCTGGCCAGGGGAGGTACGCGGGTGAGCAGTTCTTC	CASSPPGQGRYAGEQFF
TRBV5-1	NA	TRBD2	TRBJ2-5	TGCGCCAGCAGAACTAGCGGGGGCCTGTTGGAGACCCAGTACTTC	CASRTSGGLLETQYF
TRBV5-1	NA	NA	TRBJ1-3	TGCGCCAGCAGCTTGGCCGGATACGGAAACACCATATATTTT	CASSLAGYGNTIYF
TRBV18	NA	TRBD1	TRBJ1-6	TGTGCCAGCTCATGGGGACAGGGCGGCTCACCCCTCCACTTT	CASSWGQGGSPLHF
TRBV18	NA	NA	TRBJ2-3	TGTGCCAGCTCACCACCCCGGGGGACATTGCTGGATACGCAGTATTTT	CASSPPRGTLLDTQYF
TRBV28	NA	NA	TRBJ2-4	TGTGCCAGCAGTTTATGGCCAAACATTCAGTACTTC	CASSLWPNIQYF
TRBV6-5	few	NA	TRBJ2-3	TGTGCCAGCCAACTGGGGGTCAACACAGATACGCAGTATTTT	CASQLGVNTDTQYF
TRBV20-1	NA	NA	TRBJ1-2	TGCAGTGCTAGATTAGGGGTTGGCTACACCTTC	CSARLGVGYTF
TRBV4-1	once	NA	TRBJ2-1	TGCGCCAGCAGCCAAGTCGATCTGGGACTTCCCCTCGGTGAGCAGTTCTTC	CASSQVDLGLPLGEQFF
TRBV19	once	NA	TRBJ1-4	TGTGCCAGTAGTATAGACCATGCCGGAGAAAAACTGTTTTTT	CASSIDHAGEKLFF
TRBV5-6	NA	TRBD1	TRBJ1-2	TGTGCCAGCAGCTTGGCCCCAACAGGGGACTATGGCTACACCTTC	CASSLAPTGDYGYTF
TRBV15	NA	NA	TRBJ1-1	TGTGCCACCAGCACATCGTTGGCCGCCCCTGAAGCTTTCTTT	CATSTSLAAPEAFF
TRBV9	NA	TRBD2	TRBJ2-5	TGTGCCAGCAGCCTATTAGCGGGGGAAGAGACCCAGTACTTC	CASSLLAGEETQYF